This TCR beta chain originates from a study of T-cell memory formation after mild COVID-19. For this clonotype: Its antigen is unknown.

V dropped 1 base and J dropped 4; count of bases not matched to a gene: 7. The germline V gene encodes CDR1 SEHNR and CDR2 FQNEAQ (reference sequence). The CDR3 is 16 amino acids. Using its own MiXCR run on the 5' RACE reads, TCRdb lists one record per CDR3 protein. This sample has about 400,000 distinct CDR3 sequences, with more than 20% found just once. Notes on the study in general: Prior to infection, memory already included some responding clones, suggesting cross-reactive memory joined. Clones which contracted sat mainly in CM and EM if CD4+, and in EMRA if CD8+.

This chain uses TRBV7-9 with TRBJ2-4; TRBD2 matches at 7 bases. The origin of this receptor is an adult woman who had mild COVID-19 (a few samples of this study predate the infection). Cell type and time point are not known. Sequencing input: PBMCs or a T cell subset sorted from them (not recorded which). Here the CDR3 reads CASSLGERDGKNIQYF. The CDR3 DNA is TGTGCCAGCAGCTTAGGGGAGCGGGACGGGAAAAACATTCAGTACTTC.